This TCR beta chain was captured in a study of identical twins. Study-level findings and limits: Conclusions came from cross-sectional statistical analysis, not from following the same donors. Alpha sequences that were out-of-frame and twin-shared showed an excess of low generation probability.

The germline V gene encodes CDR1 SGHRS and CDR2 YFSETQ. After removal of 1 base from V and 8 bases from J, the junction contained 7 bases not matched to a gene. There are 14 residues in the CDR3. The authors used template switching to add a universal primer site and gave cDNA unique molecular identifiers. TCRdb reprocessed the 5' RACE reads via MiXCR and lists one record per CDR3 protein. The sample records 500,000 or so distinct CDR3 sequences, roughly an eighth being singletons. A word on this clonotype: Antigen specificity is unknown.

The data were also submitted as part of a second study, on yellow fever vaccine responses in identical twins.

The sequenced material came from CD4+ T cells sorted from blood. The chain combines TRBV5-1 with TRBJ1-2; 8 positions match TRBD1. The sequence was collected from a young woman in good health. The CDR3: CASSLRTGTRGYTF. The DNA of the CDR3 is TGCGCCAGCAGCTTGCGGACAGGGACAAGAGGCTACACCTTC.